Listed below are T cell receptor beta chains from one sample, sequenced in a study of T cell changes during pregnancy in multiple sclerosis. Clones were sequenced by immunoSEQ multiplex PCR, and TCRdb holds only the in-frame ones, with some missing. The sample has approximately 51,000 clones; around 94% are singletons. The sample here was CD4+ T cells from peripheral blood mononuclear cells, taken in the second trimester of pregnancy. These receptors all come from a female donor with multiple sclerosis, enrolled in a pregnancy study. Each CDR3 is given with its conserved first and last residue. The order of the fields is D gene, J gene, V gene, clone size, CDR3 DNA, CDR3 protein. The D gene is left open where the match is weak. A clone size is listed for some rows: how often the clone was seen (once, few, many), or a class if it is expanded.

-	TRBJ1-2	TRBV19	once	TGTGCCAGTAGTACCGTGTTCTCTACGGGTGGCTACACCTTC	CASSTVFSTGGYTF
TRBD1	TRBJ1-5	TRBV7-9	-	TGTGCCAGCAGCTGGGGACAGGGGAGTATGGCAAATCAGCCCCAGCATTTT	CASSWGQGSMANQPQHF
-	TRBJ1-6	TRBV11-1	-	TGTGCCAGCAGCCTAAAAGAAGATTCACCCCTCCACTTT	CASSLKEDSPLHF
-	TRBJ2-7	TRBV7-2	once	TGTGCCAGCAATTTGGGACAAGCTTCCTACGAGCAGTACTTC	CASNLGQASYEQYF
-	TRBJ1-2	TRBV7-3	once	TGTGCCAGCAGCTCAGATCGGGAGTATGGCTACACCTTC	CASSSDREYGYTF
TRBD1	TRBJ2-1	TRBV5-6	-	TGTGCCAGCAGCTTCGAACAGGGGGTCTACAATGAGCAGTTCTTC	CASSFEQGVYNEQFF
TRBD2	TRBJ2-2	TRBV7-2	-	TGTGCCAGCAGCTTAGCCGCTAGCGGGCCCGGGGAGCTGTTTTTT	CASSLAASGPGELFF
-	TRBJ2-2	TRBV9	-	TGTGCCAGCAGCGTAGAATTATACAGTCGGCACACCGGGGAGCTGTTTTTT	CASSVELYSRHTGELFF
-	TRBJ1-1	TRBV5-4	-	TGTGCCAGCAGCCTAATGAGGGCTGAAGCTTTCTTT	CASSLMRAEAFF
-	TRBJ1-3	TRBV30	-	TGTGCCTGGAGTGTGACAGCTAGCTCTGGAAACACCATATATTTT	CAWSVTASSGNTIYF
-	TRBJ1-2	TRBV6-5	-	TGTGCCACCCCTGGCCGGAGTTACTATGGCTACACCTTC	CATPGRSYYGYTF
-	TRBJ1-4	TRBV19	-	TGTGCCAGTAGTACGGGTGGTGGCCGAGAAAAACTGTTTTTT	CASSTGGGREKLFF
TRBD1	TRBJ2-3	TRBV5-4	-	TGTGCCAGCAGCCCTACAGGGGTGCGCGCAGATACGCAGTATTTT	CASSPTGVRADTQYF
-	TRBJ1-1	TRBV7-2	-	TGTGCCAGCAGCTTGGGTGAGCCGGAGACTGAAGCTTTCTTT	CASSLGEPETEAFF
TRBD1	TRBJ1-1	TRBV6-5	once	TGTGCCAGCAGCGGGACAGGGCCCCGCACTGAAGCTTTCTTT	CASSGTGPRTEAFF
-	TRBJ2-7	TRBV6-5	-	TGTGCCAGCAGGCGAGGGAGTACCAACTACGAGCAGTACTTC	CASRRGSTNYEQYF
-	TRBJ2-2	TRBV5-4	few	TGTGCCAGCAGCTTGGACAGGGTGAACACCGGGGAGCTGTTTTTT	CASSLDRVNTGELFF
-	TRBJ1-1	TRBV19	-	TGTGCCAGTAGTATAGGCCCAGGGACTACGGTTGAAGCTTTCTTT	CASSIGPGTTVEAFF
-	TRBJ2-1	TRBV7-9	-	TGTGCCAGCAGCTTTAGTGGGACAACTACCCCACACAATGAGCAGTTCTTC	CASSFSGTTTPHNEQFF
-	TRBJ1-1	TRBV7-2	-	TGTGCCAGCAGCTTTTTACGGAGAACTGAAGCTTTCTTT	CASSFLRRTEAFF
TRBD1	TRBJ1-4	TRBV9	-	TGTGCCAGCAGCGTAGCGGCGACAGGGGGCCGGGGTGAAAAATTGTTTTTT	CASSVAATGGRGEKLFF
-	TRBJ2-3	TRBV14	-	TGTGCCAGCAGCCAAGAAGCGACTATGGGTACGCAGTATTTT	CASSQEATMGTQYF
-	TRBJ1-5	TRBV30	-	TGTGCCTGGAGTATGGCAAGCAATCAGCCCCAGCATTTT	CAWSMASNQPQHF
TRBD1	TRBJ1-2	TRBV15	-	TGTGCCACCAGCAGAGATCCGCTAACCGGGACAGTTGCCGGCTACACCTTC	CATSRDPLTGTVAGYTF
TRBD2	TRBJ2-1	TRBV5-3	-	TGTGCCAGAAGTCTTACTAGCGGACCTACCTACAATGAGCAGTTCTTC	CARSLTSGPTYNEQFF
TRBD2	TRBJ2-3	TRBV5-1	-	TGCGCCAGCAGCCCGGGACTAGCGGGGGTAGATACGCAGTATTTT	CASSPGLAGVDTQYF
-	TRBJ2-7	TRBV19	-	TGTGCCAGTAGTATAGCAGGGAAGCGCGAGCAGTACTTC	CASSIAGKREQYF
TRBD1	TRBJ2-3	TRBV7-2	-	TGTGCCAGCAGCTTAGCACAGGGGTCCCGCACAGATACGCAGTATTTT	CASSLAQGSRTDTQYF
-	TRBJ2-7	TRBV7-9	once	TGTGCCAGCAGCTTATCGGGCGAGCAGTACTTC	CASSLSGEQYF
TRBD1	TRBJ1-2	TRBV6-6	-	TGTGCCAGCACCCCAGGGGGGAATGGCTACACCTTC	CASTPGGNGYTF
TRBD1	TRBJ1-2	TRBV10-3	once	TGTGCCATCAACACCGGGACAGGGAATGGCTACACCTTC	CAINTGTGNGYTF
-	TRBJ1-2	TRBV9	-	TGTGCCAGCAGCGTCAGCGGCTCGTGGGGCTACACCTTC	CASSVSGSWGYTF
-	TRBJ2-1	TRBV7-2	-	TGTGCCAGCACCCCCAGGATGGCGGAGCAGTTCTTC	CASTPRMAEQFF
TRBD1	TRBJ2-7	TRBV5-6	-	TGTGCCAGCAGCCTTATAGGACAGGGGGCTATATACGAGCAGTACTTC	CASSLIGQGAIYEQYF
TRBD2	TRBJ2-7	TRBV25-1	-	TGTGCCAGCAGTCGGTCGGGGGGAAACGAGCAGTACTTC	CASSRSGGNEQYF
TRBD1	TRBJ1-5	TRBV6-5	-	TGTGCCAGCAGTTATTCCGGGACAGGGAAGAGTAGATGGCATTTT	CASSYSGTGKSRWHF
TRBD2	TRBJ2-7	TRBV11-2	medium-sized	TGTGCCAGCAGCTTCACTAGCGGGGGGGTACCCTACGAGCAGTACTTC	CASSFTSGGVPYEQYF
TRBD2	TRBJ2-5	TRBV25-1	-	TGTGCCAGCAGTGAAGGGTTAGCGGGGGTACAAGAGACCCAGTACTTC	CASSEGLAGVQETQYF
TRBD1	TRBJ1-1	TRBV7-2	-	TGTGCCAGCAGCTCCGACAGGGTAACTGAAGCTTTCTTT	CASSSDRVTEAFF
-	TRBJ1-1	TRBV7-3	-	TGTGCCAGCAGCTCTACAGGGCAGAACACTGAAGCTTTCTTT	CASSSTGQNTEAFF
TRBD1	TRBJ2-7	TRBV7-8	-	TGTGCCAGCAGCTCCACGACAGGGGTGGTTTCCTACGAGCAGTACTTC	CASSSTTGVVSYEQYF
-	TRBJ2-3	TRBV4-2	-	TGTGCCAGCAGCCAAGACCCGAGGGAGAATACGCAGTATTTT	CASSQDPRENTQYF
-	TRBJ2-4	TRBV9	once	TGTGCCAGCAGCGTGGGCCAGCGGGACTTC	CASSVGQRDF
TRBD2	TRBJ2-5	TRBV7-2	-	TGTGCCAGCAGCTCGGCGGGGGGGCCCTGGGAGACCCAGTACTTC	CASSSAGGPWETQYF
-	TRBJ1-3	TRBV6-1	-	TGTGCCAGCAGAGACAGGATCTCTGGAAACACCATATATTTT	CASRDRISGNTIYF
-	TRBJ2-2	TRBV27	-	TGTGCCAGCAGTCCCTGGGCAGGGCCAGGAATAGGGGAGCTGTTTTTT	CASSPWAGPGIGELFF
-	TRBJ2-7	TRBV19	-	TGTGCCAGTAGTACTGCCGCAGGTGAGCCCTACGAGCAGTACTTC	CASSTAAGEPYEQYF
TRBD2	TRBJ2-3	TRBV4-2	-	TGTGCCAGCAGCCAAGTGGGTAGCGGGGGAACTAGCACAGATACGCAGTATTTT	CASSQVGSGGTSTDTQYF
-	TRBJ2-7	TRBV27	-	TGTGCCAGCTATTCCGAGCAGTACTTC	CASYSEQYF
TRBD1	TRBJ1-2	TRBV7-2	-	TGTGCCAGCAGCTTAGGTTACGAGACAGGGACCTATGGCTACACCTTC	CASSLGYETGTYGYTF